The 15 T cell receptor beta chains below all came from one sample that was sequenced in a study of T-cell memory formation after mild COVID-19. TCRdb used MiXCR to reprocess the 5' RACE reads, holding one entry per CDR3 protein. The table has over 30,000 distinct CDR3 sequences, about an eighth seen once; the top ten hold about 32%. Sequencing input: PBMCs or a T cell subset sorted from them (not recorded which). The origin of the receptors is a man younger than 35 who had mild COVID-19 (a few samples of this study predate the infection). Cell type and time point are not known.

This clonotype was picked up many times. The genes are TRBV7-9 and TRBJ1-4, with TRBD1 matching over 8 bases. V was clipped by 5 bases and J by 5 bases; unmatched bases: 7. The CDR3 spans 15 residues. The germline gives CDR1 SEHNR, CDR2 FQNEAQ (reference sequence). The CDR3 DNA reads TGTGCCAGCAGCAGTCGGGACAGGAGAAATGAAAAACTGTTTTTT. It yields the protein CASSSRDRRNEKLFF.

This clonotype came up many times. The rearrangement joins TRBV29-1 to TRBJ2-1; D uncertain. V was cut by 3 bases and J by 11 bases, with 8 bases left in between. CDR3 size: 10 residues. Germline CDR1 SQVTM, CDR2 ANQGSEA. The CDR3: CSVDTVQQFF. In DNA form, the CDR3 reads TGCAGCGTTGATACAGTACAGCAGTTCTTC.

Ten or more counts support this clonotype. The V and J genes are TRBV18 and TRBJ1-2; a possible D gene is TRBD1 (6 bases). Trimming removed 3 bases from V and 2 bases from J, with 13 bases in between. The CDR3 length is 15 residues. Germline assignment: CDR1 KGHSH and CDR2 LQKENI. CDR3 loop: CASSPSNTGNYGYTF. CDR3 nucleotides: TGTGCCAGCTCACCCTCTAACACAGGGAACTATGGCTACACCTTC.

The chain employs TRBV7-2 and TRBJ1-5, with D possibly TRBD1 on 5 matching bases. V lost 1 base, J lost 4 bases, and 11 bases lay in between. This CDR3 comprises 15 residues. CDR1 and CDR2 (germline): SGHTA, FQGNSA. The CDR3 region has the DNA TGTGCCAGCAGCTTAGAACCAGGGTATAATCAGCCCCAGCATTTT. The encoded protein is CASSLEPGYNQPQHF.

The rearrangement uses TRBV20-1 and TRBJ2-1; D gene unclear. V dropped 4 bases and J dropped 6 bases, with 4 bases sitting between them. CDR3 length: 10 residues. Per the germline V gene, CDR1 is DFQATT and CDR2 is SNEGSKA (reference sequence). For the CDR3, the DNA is TGCAGTGCTAAAGGCAATGAGCAGTTCTTC. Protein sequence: CSAKGNEQFF.

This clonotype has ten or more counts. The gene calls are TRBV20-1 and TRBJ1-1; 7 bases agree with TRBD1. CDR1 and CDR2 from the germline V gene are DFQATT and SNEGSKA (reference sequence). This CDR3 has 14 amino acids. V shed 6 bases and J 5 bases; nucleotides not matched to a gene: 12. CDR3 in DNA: TGCAGTGCCCCCAGGGGGGCTAGGACAACTGAAGCTTTCTTT. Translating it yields CSAPRGARTTEAFF.

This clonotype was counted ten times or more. The CDR3 protein is CSAPARANTEAFF. CDR3 coding DNA: TGCAGTGCTCCCGCCCGGGCGAACACTGAAGCTTTCTTT. V usage is TRBV20-1 and J usage is TRBJ1-1; the D is unclear. V was trimmed by 5 bases and J by 1 base, leaving 11 bases between them. Germline lookup yields CDR1 DFQATT and CDR2 SNEGSKA (reference sequence). The CDR3 is made up of 13 amino acids.

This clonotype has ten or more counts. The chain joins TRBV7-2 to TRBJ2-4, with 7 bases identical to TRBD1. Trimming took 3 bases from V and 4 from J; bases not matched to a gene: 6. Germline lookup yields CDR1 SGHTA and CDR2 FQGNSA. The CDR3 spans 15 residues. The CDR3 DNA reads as TGTGCCAGCAGCTTCTATGGGACAGAAAAAAACATTCAGTACTTC. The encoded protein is CASSFYGTEKNIQYF.

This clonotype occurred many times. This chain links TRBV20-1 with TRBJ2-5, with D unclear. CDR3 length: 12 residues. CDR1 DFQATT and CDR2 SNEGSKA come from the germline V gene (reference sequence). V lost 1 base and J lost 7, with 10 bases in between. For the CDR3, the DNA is TGCAGTGCTAGAGTGGTCGTGACGACCCAGTACTTC. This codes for CSARVVVTTQYF.

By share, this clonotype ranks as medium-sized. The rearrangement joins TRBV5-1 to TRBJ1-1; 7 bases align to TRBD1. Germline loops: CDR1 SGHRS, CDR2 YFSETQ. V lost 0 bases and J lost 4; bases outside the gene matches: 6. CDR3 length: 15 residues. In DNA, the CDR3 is TGCGCCAGCAGCTTGGGGGACAGAATCCCCACTGAAGCTTTCTTT. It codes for CASSLGDRIPTEAFF.

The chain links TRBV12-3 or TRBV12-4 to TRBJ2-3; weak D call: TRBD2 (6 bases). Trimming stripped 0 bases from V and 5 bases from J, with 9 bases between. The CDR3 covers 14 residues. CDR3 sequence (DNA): TGTGCCAGCAGTTTAGCGGGGGACTTAGATACGCAGTATTTT. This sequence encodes CASSLAGDLDTQYF.

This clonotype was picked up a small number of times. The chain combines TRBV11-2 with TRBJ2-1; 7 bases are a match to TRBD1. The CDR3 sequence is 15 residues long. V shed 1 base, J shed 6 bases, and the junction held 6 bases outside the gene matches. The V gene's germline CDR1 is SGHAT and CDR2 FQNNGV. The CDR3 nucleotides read TGTGCCAGCAGCTTAGGGTGGACAGGTATCAATGAGCAGTTCTTC. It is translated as CASSLGWTGINEQFF. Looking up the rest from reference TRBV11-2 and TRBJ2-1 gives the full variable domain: EAGVAQSPRYKIIEKRQSVAFWCNPISGHATLYWYQQILGQGPKLLIQFQNNGVVDDSQLPKDRFSAERLKGVDSTLKIQPAKLEDSAVYLCASSLGWTGINEQFFGPGTRLTVL.

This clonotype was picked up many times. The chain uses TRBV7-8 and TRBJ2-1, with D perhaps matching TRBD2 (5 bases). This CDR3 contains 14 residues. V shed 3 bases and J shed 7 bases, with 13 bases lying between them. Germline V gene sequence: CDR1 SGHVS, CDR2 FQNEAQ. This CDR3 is CASSFMERGNEQFF. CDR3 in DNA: TGTGCCAGCAGCTTTATGGAGCGAGGGAATGAGCAGTTCTTC.

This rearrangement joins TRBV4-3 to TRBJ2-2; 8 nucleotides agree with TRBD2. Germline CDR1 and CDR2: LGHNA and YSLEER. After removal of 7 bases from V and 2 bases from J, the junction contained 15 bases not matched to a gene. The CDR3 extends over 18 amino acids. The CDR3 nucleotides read TGCGCCAGCACAGCGAGGGTCGGCGGGGGGACAAACACCGGGGAGCTGTTTTTT. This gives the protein CASTARVGGGTNTGELFF.

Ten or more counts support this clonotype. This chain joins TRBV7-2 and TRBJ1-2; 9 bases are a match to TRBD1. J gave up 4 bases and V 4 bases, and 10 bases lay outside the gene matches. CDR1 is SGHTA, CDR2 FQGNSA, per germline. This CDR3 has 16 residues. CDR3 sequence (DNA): TGTGCCAGCAGCTCACCCCGACAGGGGGGACTCTATGGCTACACCTTC. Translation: CASSSPRQGGLYGYTF.